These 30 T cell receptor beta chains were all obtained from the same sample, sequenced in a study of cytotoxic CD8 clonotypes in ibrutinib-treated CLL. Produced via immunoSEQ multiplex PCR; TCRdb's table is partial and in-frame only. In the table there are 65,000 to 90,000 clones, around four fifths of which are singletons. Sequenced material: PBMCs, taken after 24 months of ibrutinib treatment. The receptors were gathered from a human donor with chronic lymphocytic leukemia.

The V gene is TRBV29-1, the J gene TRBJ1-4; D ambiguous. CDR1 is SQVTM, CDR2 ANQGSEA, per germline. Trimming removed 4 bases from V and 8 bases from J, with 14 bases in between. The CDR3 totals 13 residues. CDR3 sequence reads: CSVVAPVGEKLFF. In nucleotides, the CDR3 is TGCAGCGTTGTAGCCCCTGTAGGAGAAAAACTGTTTTTT.

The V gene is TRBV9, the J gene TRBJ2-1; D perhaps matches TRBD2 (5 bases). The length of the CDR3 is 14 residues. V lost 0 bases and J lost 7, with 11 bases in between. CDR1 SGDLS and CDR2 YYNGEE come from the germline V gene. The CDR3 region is CASSVGESGNEQFF. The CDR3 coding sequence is TGTGCCAGCAGCGTAGGGGAGTCGGGGAATGAGCAGTTCTTC.

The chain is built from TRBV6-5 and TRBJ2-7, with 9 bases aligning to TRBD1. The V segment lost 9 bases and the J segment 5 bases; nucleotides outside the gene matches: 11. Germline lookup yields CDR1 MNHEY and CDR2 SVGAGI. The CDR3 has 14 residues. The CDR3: CASNAGTGWDEQYF. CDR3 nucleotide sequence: TGTGCCAGTAATGCCGGGACAGGGTGGGACGAGCAGTACTTC.

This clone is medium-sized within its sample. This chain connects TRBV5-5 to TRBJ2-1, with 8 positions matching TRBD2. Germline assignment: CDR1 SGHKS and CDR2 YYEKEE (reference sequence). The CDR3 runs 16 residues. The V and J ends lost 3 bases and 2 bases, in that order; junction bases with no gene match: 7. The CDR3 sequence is CASSSTSAQTYNEQFF. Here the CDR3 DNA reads TGTGCCAGCAGCTCGACTAGCGCGCAGACCTACAATGAGCAGTTCTTC.

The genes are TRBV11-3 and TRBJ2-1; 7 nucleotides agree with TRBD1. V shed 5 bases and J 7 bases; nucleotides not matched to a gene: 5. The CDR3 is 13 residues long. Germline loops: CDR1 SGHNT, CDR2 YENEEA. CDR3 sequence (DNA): TGTGCCAGCAGCACATCGACAGGGAATGAGCAGTTCTTC. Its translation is CASSTSTGNEQFF. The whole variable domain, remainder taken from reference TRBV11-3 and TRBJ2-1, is EAGVVQSPRYKIIEKKQPVAFWCNPISGHNTLYWYLQNLGQGPELLIRYENEEAVDDSQLPKDRFSAERLKGVDSTLKIQPAELGDSAVYLCASSTSTGNEQFFGPGTRLTVL.

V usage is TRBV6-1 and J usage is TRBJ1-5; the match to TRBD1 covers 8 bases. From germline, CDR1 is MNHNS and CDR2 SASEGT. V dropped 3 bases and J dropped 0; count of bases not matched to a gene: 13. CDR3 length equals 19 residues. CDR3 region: CASSEELPGQDYSNQPQHF. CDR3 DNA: TGTGCCAGCAGTGAGGAATTACCGGGACAGGATTATAGCAATCAGCCCCAGCATTTT.

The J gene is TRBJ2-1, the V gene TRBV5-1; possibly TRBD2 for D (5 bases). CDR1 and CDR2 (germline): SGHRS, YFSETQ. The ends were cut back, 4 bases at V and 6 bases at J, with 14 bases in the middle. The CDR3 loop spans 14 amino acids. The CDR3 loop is CASSPLVGSNEQFF. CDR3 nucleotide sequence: TGCGCCAGCAGCCCCTTAGTAGGGAGCAATGAGCAGTTCTTC.

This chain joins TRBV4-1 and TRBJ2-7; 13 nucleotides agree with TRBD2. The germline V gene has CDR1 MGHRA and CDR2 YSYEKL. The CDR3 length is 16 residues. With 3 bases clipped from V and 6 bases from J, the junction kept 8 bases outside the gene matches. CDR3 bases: TGCGCCAGCAGCCACCCACTAGCGGGAGGGCCGGGCGAGCAGTACTTC. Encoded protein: CASSHPLAGGPGEQYF.

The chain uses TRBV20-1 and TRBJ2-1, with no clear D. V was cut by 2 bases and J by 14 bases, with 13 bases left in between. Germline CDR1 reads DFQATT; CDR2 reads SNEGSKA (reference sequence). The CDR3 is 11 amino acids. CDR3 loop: CSARFGGGEFF. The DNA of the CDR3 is TGCAGTGCTAGATTCGGTGGTGGTGAGTTCTTC.

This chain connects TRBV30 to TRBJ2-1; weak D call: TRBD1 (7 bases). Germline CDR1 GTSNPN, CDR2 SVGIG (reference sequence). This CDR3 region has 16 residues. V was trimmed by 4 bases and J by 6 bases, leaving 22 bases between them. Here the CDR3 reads CAWIDRDSGWVNEQFF. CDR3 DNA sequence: TGTGCCTGGATCGACAGGGACTCGGGTTGGGTCAATGAGCAGTTCTTC.

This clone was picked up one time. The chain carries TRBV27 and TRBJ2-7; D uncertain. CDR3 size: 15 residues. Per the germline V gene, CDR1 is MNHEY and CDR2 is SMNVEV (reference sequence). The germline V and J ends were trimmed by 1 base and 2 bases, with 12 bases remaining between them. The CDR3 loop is CASSLFRSLTYEQYF. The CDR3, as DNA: TGTGCCAGCAGTTTATTTCGGAGCTTAACCTACGAGCAGTACTTC.

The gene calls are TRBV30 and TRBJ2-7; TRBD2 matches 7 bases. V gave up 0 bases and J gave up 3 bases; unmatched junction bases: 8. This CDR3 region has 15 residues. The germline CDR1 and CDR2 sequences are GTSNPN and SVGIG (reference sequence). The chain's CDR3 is CAWSVGGLDVYEQYF. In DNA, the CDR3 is TGTGCCTGGAGTGTTGGAGGACTAGACGTCTACGAGCAGTACTTC. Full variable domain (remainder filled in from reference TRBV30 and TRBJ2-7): SQTIHQWPATLVQPVGSPLSLECTVEGTSNPNLYWYRQAAGRGLQLLFYSVGIGQISSEVPQNLSASRPQDRQFILSSKKLLLSDSGFYLCAWSVGGLDVYEQYFGPGTRLTVT.

In DNA, the CDR3 is TGTGCCAGCAGAGGAGCGGGAGTGAACGAGCAGTACTTC. It codes for CASRGAGVNEQYF. The chain combines TRBV28 with TRBJ2-7, with 8 bases matching TRBD2. With 6 bases clipped from V and 5 bases from J, the junction kept 6 bases outside the gene matches. The CDR3 spans 13 residues. Germline V gene sequence: CDR1 MDHEN, CDR2 SYDVKM.

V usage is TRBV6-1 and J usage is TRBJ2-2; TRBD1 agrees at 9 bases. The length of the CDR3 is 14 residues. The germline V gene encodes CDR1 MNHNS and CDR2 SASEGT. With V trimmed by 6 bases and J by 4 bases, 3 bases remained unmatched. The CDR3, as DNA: TGTGCCAGCAGCTTGGGACAGGGCACCGGGGAGCTGTTTTTT. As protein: CASSLGQGTGELFF.

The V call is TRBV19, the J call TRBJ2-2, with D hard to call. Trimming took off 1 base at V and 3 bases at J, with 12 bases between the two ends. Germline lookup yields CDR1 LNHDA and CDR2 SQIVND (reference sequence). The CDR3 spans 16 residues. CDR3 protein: CASSIGWSIYTGELFF. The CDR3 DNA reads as TGTGCCAGTAGTATAGGTTGGAGTATTTACACCGGGGAGCTGTTTTTT.

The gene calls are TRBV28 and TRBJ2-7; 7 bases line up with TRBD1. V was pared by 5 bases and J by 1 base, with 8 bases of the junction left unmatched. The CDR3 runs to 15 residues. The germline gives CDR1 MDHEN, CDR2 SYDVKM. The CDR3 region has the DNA TGTGCCAGCAGTCCACGAAGGGGGCATTCCTACGAGCAGTACTTC. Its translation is CASSPRRGHSYEQYF.

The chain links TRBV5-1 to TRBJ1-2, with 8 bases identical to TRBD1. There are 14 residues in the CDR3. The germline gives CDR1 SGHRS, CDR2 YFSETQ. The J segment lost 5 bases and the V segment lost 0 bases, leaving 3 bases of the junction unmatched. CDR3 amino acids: CASSLARTGYGYTF. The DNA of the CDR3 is TGCGCCAGCAGCTTGGCCCGGACAGGGTATGGCTACACCTTC.

This CDR3 reads CASSLGGLGEKLFF. CDR3 bases: TGTGCCAGCAGCTTAGGAGGCCTGGGGGAAAAACTGTTTTTT. The gene calls are TRBV7-9 and TRBJ1-4, with no clear D. CDR3 size: 14 residues. V was shortened by 1 base and J by 8 bases, with 11 bases between the two germline ends. The germline CDR1 and CDR2 sequences are SEHNR and FQNEAQ (reference sequence). Together with reference TRBV7-9 and TRBJ1-4, the CDR3 gives the full variable domain: DTGVSQNPRHKITKRGQNVTFRCDPISEHNRLYWYRQTLGQGPEFLTYFQNEAQLEKSRLLSDRFSAERPKGSFSTLEIQRTEQGDSAMYLCASSLGGLGEKLFFGSGTQLSVL.

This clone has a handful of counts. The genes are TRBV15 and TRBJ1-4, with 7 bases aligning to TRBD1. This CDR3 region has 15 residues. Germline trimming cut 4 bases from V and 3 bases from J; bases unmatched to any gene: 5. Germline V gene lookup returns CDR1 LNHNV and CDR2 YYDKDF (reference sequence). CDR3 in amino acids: CATSIGGAANEKLFF. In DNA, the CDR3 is TGTGCCACCAGCATAGGGGGCGCGGCTAATGAAAAACTGTTTTTT. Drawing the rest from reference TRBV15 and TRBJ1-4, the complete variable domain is DAMVIQNPRYQVTQFGKPVTLSCSQTLNHNVMYWYQQKSSQAPKLLFHYYDKDFNNEADTPDNFQSRRPNTSFCFLDIRSPGLGDTAMYLCATSIGGAANEKLFFGSGTQLSVL.

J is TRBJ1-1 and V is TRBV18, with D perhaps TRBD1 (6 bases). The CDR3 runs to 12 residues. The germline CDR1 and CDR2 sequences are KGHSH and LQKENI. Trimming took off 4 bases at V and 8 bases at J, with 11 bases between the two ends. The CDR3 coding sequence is TGTGCCAGCTCACTGATAGGGGGGGAAGCTTTCTTT. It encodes CASSLIGGEAFF.

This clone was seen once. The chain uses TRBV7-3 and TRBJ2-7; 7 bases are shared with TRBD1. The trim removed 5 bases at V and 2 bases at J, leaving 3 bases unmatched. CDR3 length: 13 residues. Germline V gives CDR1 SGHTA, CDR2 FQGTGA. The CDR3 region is CASSRDRAYEQYF. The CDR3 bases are TGTGCCAGCAGCCGTGACAGGGCCTACGAGCAGTACTTC.

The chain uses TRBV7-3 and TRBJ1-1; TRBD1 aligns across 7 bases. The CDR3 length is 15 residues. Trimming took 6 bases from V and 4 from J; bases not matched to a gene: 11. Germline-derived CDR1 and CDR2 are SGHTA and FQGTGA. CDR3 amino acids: CASSKPQGGGTEAFF. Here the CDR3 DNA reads TGTGCCAGCAGTAAACCTCAGGGGGGCGGCACTGAAGCTTTCTTT.

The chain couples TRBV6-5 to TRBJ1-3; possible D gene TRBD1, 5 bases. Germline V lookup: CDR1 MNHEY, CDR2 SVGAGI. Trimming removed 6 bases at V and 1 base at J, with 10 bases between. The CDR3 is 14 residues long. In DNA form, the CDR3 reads TGTGCCAGCAGAACAGGAGGATCTGGAAACACCATATATTTT. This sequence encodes CASRTGGSGNTIYF.

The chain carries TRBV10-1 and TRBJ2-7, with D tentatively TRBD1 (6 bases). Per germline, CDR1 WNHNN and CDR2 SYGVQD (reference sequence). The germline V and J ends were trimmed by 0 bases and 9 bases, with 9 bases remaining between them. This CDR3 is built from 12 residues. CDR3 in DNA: TGCGCCAGCAGTGAGTCTAAAGGGGGGCAGTACTTC. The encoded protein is CASSESKGGQYF.

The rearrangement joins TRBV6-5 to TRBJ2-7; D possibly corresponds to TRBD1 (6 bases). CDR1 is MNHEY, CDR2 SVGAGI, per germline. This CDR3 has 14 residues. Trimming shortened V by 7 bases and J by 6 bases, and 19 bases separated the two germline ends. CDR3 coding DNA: TGTGCCAGCATCAAACAGGGCGCGGGTGGCGAGCAGTACTTC. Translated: CASIKQGAGGEQYF.

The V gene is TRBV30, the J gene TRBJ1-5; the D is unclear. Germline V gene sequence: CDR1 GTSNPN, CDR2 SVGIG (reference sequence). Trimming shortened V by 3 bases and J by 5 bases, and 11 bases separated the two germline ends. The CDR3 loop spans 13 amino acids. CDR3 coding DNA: TGTGCCTGGAGGCAGCGGACCGATCAGCCCCAGCATTTT. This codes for CAWRQRTDQPQHF.

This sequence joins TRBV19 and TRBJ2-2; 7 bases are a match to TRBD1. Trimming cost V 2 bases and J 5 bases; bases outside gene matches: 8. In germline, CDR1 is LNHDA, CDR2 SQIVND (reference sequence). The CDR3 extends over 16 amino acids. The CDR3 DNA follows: TGTGCCAGTAGTATATATGGACAGGTGTCGACCGGGGAGCTGTTTTTT. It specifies CASSIYGQVSTGELFF.

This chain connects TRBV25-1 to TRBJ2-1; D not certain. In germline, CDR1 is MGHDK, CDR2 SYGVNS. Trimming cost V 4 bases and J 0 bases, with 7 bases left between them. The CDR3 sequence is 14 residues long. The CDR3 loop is CASSVGSSYNEQFF. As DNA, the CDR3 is TGTGCCAGCAGTGTCGGAAGCTCCTACAATGAGCAGTTCTTC.

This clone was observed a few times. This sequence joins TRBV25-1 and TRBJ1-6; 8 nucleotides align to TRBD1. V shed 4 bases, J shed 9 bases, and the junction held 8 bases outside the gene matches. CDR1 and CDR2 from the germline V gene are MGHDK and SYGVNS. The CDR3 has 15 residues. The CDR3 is CASSAPSGGLSPLHF. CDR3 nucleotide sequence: TGTGCCAGCAGTGCCCCCTCAGGGGGCCTTTCACCCCTCCACTTT.

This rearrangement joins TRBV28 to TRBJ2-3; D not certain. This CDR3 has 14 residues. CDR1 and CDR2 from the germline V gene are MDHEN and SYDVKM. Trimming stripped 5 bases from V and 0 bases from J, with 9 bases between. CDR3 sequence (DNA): TGTGCCAGCAGTCCCCAAGGAAGCACAGATACGCAGTATTTT. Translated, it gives CASSPQGSTDTQYF.